This T cell receptor (beta chain) emerged from a study of graft-versus-host responses after intestinal transplantation. Whole-study context: Each transplant was multivisceral, liver-intestinal, or isolated intestinal. After anti-thymocyte globulin induction, recipients took tacrolimus and steroids for three to four years.

On this clone itself: Its cognate antigen is unknown.

Clones were read by immunoSEQ multiplex PCR, and TCRdb kept only the in-frame ones, dropping some. Among some 130,000 clones listed, roughly 95% were seen once. The receptor comes from a human donor who received an intestinal transplant. The sequencing here drew on unstimulated CD8+ T cells sorted from spleen or lymph node cells, taken before intestinal transplant.

The CDR3 protein is CASSPFTPYGRHEQFF. DNA for the CDR3: TGTGCCAGCTCACCATTTACACCTTACGGGCGCCATGAGCAGTTCTTC. The J gene is TRBJ2-1, the V gene TRBV18; D not certain. Germline V lookup: CDR1 KGHSH, CDR2 LQKENI. V lost 2 bases to trimming and J lost 8 bases, with 19 bases between them. The CDR3 loop spans 16 amino acids.